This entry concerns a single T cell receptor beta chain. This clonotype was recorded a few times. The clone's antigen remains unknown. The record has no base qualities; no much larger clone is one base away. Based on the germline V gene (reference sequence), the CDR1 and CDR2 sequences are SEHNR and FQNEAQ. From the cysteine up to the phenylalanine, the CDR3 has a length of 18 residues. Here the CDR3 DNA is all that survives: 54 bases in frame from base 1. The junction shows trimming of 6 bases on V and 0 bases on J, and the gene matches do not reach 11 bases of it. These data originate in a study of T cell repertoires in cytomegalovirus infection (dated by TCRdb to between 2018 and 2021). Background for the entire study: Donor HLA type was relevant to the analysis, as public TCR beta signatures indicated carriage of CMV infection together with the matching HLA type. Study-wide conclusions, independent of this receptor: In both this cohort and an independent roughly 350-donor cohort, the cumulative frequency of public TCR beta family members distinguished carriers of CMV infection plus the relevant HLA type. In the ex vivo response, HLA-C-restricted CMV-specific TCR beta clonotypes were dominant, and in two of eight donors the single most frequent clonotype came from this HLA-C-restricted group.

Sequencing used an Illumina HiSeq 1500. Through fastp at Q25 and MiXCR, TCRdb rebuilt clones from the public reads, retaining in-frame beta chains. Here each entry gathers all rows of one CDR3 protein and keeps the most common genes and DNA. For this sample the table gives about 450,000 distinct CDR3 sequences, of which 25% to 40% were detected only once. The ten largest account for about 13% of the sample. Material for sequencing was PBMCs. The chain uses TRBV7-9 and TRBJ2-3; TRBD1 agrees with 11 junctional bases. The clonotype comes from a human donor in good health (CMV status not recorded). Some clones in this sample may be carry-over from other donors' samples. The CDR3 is CASSFPGTGGRSTDTQYF. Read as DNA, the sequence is TGTGCCAGCAGTTTTCCCGGGACAGGGGGAAGGAGCACAGATACGCAGTATTTT.